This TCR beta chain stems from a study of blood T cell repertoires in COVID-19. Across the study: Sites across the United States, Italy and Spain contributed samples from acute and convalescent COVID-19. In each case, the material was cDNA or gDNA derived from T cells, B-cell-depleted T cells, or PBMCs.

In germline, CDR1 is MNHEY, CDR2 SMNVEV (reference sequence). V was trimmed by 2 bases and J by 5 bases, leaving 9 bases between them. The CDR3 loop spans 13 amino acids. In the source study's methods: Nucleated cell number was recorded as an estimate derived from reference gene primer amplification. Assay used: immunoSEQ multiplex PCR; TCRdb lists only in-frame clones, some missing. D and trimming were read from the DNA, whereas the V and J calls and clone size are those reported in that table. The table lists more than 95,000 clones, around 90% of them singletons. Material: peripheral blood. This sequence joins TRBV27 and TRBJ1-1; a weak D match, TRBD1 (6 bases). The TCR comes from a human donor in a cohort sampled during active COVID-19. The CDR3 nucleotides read TGTGCCAGCAGTTTAGGGGGGGCAACTGAAGCTTTCTTT. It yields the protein CASSLGGATEAFF.